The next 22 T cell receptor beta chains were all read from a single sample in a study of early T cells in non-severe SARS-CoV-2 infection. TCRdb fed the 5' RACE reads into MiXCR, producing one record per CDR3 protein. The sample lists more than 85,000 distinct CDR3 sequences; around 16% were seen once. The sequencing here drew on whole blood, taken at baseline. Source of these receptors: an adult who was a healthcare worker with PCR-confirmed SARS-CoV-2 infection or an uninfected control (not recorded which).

CDR3 nucleotides: TGCAGCGTTAGGCCAGTCTCAGAGACCCAGTACTTC. Encoded protein: CSVRPVSETQYF. The chain joins TRBV29-1 to TRBJ2-5; D is unresolved. Deletions cut 5 bases from V and 4 bases from J, with 11 bases between. The CDR3 is 12 residues long. The germline gives CDR1 SQVTM, CDR2 ANQGSEA.

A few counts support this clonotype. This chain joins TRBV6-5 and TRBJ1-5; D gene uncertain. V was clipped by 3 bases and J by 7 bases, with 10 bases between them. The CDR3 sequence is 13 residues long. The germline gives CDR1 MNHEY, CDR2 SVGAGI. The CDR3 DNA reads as TGTGCCAGCAGTTATGGGAGGTACCAGCCCCAGCATTTT. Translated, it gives CASSYGRYQPQHF.

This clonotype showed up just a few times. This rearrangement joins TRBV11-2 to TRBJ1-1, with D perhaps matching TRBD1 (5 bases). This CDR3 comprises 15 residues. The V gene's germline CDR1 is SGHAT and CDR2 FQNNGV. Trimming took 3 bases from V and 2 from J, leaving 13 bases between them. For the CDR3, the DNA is TGTGCCAGCAGCTTCGCCCGGGGGATTAACACTGAAGCTTTCTTT. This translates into CASSFARGINTEAFF. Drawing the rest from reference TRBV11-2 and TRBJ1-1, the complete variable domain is EAGVAQSPRYKIIEKRQSVAFWCNPISGHATLYWYQQILGQGPKLLIQFQNNGVVDDSQLPKDRFSAERLKGVDSTLKIQPAKLEDSAVYLCASSFARGINTEAFFGQGTRLTVV.

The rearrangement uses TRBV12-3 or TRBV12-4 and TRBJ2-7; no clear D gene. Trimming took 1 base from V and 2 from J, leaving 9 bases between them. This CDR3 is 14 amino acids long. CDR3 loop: CASSLDLGTYEQYF. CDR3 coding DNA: TGTGCCAGCAGTTTAGATCTGGGGACCTACGAGCAGTACTTC.

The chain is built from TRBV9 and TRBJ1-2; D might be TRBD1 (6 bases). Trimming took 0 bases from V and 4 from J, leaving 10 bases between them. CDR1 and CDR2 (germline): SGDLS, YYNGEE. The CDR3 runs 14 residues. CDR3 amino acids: CASSVDAGAYGYTF. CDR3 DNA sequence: TGTGCCAGCAGCGTAGATGCAGGGGCCTATGGCTACACCTTC. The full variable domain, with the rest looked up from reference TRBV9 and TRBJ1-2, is DSGVTQTPKHLITATGQRVTLRCSPRSGDLSVYWYQQSLDQGLQFLIQYYNGEERAKGNILERFSAQQFPDLHSELNLSSLELGDSALYFCASSVDAGAYGYTFGSGTRLTVV.

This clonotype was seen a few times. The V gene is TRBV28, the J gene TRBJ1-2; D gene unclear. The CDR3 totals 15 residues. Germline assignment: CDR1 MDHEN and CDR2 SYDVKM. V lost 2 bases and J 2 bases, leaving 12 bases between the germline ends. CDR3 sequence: CASSLTISQNYGYTF. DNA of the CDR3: TGTGCCAGCAGTTTAACTATATCGCAGAACTATGGCTACACCTTC.

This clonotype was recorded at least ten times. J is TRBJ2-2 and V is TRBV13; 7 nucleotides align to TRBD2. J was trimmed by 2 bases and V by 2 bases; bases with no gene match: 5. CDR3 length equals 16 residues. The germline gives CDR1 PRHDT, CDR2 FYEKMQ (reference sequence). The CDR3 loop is CASSLITSANTGELFF. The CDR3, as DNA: TGTGCCAGCAGCTTAATCACTAGCGCTAACACCGGGGAGCTGTTTTTT.

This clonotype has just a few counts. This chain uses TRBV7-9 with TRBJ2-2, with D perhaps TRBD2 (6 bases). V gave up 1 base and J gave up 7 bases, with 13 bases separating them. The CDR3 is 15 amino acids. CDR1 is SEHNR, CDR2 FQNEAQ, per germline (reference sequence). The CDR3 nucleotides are TGTGCCAGCAGCTTAGTGGAGCCGCGGGGCGGGGAGCTGTTTTTT. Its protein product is CASSLVEPRGGELFF.

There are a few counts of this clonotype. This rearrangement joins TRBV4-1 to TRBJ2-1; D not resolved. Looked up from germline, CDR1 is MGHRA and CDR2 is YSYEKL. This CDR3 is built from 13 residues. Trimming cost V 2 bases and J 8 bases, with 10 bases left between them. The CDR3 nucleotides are TGCGCCAGCAGCCAACCAGCTACGGATGAGCAGTTCTTC. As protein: CASSQPATDEQFF.

The chain's CDR3 is CASRKGQGYEQYF. CDR3 nucleotides: TGTGCCAGCAGAAAGGGACAGGGGTACGAGCAGTACTTC. V is TRBV12-3 or TRBV12-4 and J is TRBJ2-7; 10 nucleotides match TRBD1. The V gene end was trimmed by 6 bases and the J gene end by 4 bases; junction bases not matched to a gene: 3. The CDR3 runs to 13 residues.

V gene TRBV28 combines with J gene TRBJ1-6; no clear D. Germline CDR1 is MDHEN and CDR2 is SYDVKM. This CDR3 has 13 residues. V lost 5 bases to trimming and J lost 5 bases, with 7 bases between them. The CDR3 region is CASSKLNNSPLHF. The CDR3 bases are TGTGCCAGCAGTAAACTCAATAATTCACCCCTCCACTTT.

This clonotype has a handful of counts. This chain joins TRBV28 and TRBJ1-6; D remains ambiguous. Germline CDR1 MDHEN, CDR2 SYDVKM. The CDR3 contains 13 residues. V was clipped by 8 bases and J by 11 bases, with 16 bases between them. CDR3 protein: CASLGGSVPPLHF. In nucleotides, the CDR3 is TGTGCCAGCCTGGGAGGGAGCGTGCCACCCCTCCACTTT.

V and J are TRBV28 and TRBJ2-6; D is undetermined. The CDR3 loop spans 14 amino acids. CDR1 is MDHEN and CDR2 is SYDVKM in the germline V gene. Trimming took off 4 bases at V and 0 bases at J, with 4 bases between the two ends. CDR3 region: CASSSHSGANVLTF. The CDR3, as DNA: TGTGCCAGCAGTTCCCACTCTGGGGCCAACGTCCTGACTTTC.

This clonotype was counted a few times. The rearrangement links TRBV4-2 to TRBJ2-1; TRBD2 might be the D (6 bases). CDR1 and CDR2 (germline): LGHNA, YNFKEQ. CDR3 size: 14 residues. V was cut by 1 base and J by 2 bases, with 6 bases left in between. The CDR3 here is CASSQAGAYNEQFF. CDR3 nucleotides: TGTGCCAGCAGCCAAGCGGGAGCCTACAATGAGCAGTTCTTC.

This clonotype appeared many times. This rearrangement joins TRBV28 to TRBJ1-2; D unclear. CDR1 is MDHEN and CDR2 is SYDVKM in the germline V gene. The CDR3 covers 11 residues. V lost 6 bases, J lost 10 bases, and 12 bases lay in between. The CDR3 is CASRYLSDYTF. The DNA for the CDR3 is TGTGCCAGCAGGTACTTGTCTGACTACACCTTC.

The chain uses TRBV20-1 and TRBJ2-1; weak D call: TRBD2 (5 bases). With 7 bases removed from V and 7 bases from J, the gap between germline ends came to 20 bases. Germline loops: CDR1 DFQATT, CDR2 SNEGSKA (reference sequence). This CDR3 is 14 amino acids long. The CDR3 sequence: CSVVAHTYQNEQFF. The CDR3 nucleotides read TGCAGTGTTGTAGCGCACACCTACCAAAATGAGCAGTTCTTC.

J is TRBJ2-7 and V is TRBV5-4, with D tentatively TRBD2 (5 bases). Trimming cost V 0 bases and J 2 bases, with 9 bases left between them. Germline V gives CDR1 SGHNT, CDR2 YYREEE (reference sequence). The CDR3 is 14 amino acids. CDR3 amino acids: CASSLGGSTYEQYF. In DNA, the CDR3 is TGTGCCAGCAGCTTGGGTGGGAGTACCTACGAGCAGTACTTC.

CDR3 residues: CSAWGAGDSYEQYF. The CDR3 coding sequence is TGCAGTGCATGGGGAGCGGGAGACTCGTACGAGCAGTACTTC. V usage is TRBV20-1 and J usage is TRBJ2-7, with 8 bases lining up with TRBD2. Trimming took 6 bases from V and 4 from J; bases not matched to a gene: 11. Germline CDR1 is DFQATT and CDR2 is SNEGSKA (reference sequence). The CDR3 is made up of 14 amino acids.

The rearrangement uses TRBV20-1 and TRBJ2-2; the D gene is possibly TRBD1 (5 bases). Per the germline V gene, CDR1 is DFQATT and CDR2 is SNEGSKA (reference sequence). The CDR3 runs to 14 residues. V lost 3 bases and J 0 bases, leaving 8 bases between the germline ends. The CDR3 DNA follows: TGCAGTGCTAGTGAACAGGCGAACACCGGGGAGCTGTTTTTT. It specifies CSASEQANTGELFF.

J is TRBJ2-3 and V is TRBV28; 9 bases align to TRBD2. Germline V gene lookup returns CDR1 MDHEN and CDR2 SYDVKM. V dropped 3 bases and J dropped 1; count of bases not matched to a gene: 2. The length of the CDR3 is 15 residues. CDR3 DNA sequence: TGTGCCAGCAGTTTGTTAGCGGGAGGCACAGATACGCAGTATTTT. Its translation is CASSLLAGGTDTQYF.

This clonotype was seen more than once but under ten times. The CDR3 bases are TGTGCCAGCAGTTCACTAGCGCAAAGCTACGAGCAGTACTTC. This translates into CASSSLAQSYEQYF. The chain uses TRBV7-9 and TRBJ2-7; 7 bases map to TRBD2. Per germline, CDR1 SEHNR and CDR2 FQNEAQ (reference sequence). Trimming cost V 6 bases and J 3 bases; bases outside gene matches: 8. CDR3 length: 14 amino acids.

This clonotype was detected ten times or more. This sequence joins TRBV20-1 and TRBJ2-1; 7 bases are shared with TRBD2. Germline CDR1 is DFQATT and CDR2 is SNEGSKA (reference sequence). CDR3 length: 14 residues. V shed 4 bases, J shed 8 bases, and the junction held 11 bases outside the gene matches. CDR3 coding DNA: TGCAGTGCTATAGGACTAGATGTGGTCGATGAGCAGTTCTTC. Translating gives CSAIGLDVVDEQFF.